This TCR beta chain emerged from a study of cytotoxic CD8 clonotypes in ibrutinib-treated CLL. Trimming stripped 0 bases from V and 2 bases from J, with 3 bases between. The CDR3 totals 13 residues. CDR1 and CDR2 (germline): SGHRS, YFSETQ. Only in-frame clones appear in the TCRdb table, and some are missing; sequencing was by immunoSEQ multiplex PCR. The table has tens of thousands of clones, 55% to 75% seen once. This sequence originates from a human donor with chronic lymphocytic leukemia. V is TRBV5-1 and J is TRBJ2-1; no firm D call. The sample in question was PBMCs, obtained after 24 months of ibrutinib treatment. The chain's CDR3 is CASSLDPYNEQFF. Written as DNA, the CDR3 is TGCGCCAGCAGCTTGGATCCCTACAATGAGCAGTTCTTC.